This T cell receptor beta chain was recorded in a study of blood T cell repertoires in COVID-19. Study overall: Sources were T cells, B-cell-depleted T cells, or PBMCs; the material itself was cDNA or gDNA.

Repertoires were generated with immunoSEQ multiplex PCR, while TCRdb's copy carries only in-frame clones and drops some. The sample holds about 240,000 clones; approximately 86% are singletons and the top ten take about 3%. Sequencing was performed on peripheral blood. The sequence was collected from a woman aged 25 to 39 who had recovered from COVID-19.

This CDR3 is CASSPGGAMNTEAFF. The CDR3 DNA sequence: TGTGCCAGCAGCCCCGGGGGGGCCATGAACACTGAAGCTTTCTTT. The chain uses TRBV9 and TRBJ1-1; weak D call: TRBD1 (6 bases). Trimming left V 4 bases short and J 0 bases short, with 13 bases between. The CDR3 is made up of 15 amino acids. Germline V lookup: CDR1 SGDLS, CDR2 YYNGEE.